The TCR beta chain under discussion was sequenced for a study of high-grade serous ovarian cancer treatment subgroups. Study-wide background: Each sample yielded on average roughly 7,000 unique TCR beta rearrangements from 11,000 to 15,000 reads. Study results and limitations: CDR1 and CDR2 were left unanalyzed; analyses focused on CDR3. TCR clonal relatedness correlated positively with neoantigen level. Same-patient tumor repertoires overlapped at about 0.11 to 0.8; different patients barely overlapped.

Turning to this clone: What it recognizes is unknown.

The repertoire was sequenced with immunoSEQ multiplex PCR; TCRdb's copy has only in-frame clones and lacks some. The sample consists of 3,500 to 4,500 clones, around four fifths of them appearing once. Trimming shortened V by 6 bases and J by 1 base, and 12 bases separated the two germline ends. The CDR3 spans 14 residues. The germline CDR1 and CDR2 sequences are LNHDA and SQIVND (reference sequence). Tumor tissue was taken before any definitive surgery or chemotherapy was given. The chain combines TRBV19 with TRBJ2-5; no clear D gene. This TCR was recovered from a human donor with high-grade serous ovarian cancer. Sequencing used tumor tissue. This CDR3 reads CASSPNPFQETQYF. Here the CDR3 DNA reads TGTGCCAGTAGCCCGAATCCCTTCCAAGAGACCCAGTACTTC.